Presented here are 21 T cell receptor beta chains from one specimen sequenced in a study of T cell clonotyping in hematopoietic cell transplantation. Assay: immunoSEQ multiplex PCR; the TCRdb copy retains only in-frame clones and omits some. The table records approximately 11,000 clones, roughly 89% of them present only once. The sequencing here drew on PBMCs, taken 100 days after allogeneic stem cell transplant. Receptors were obtained from a female patient in her 60s who had an allogeneic stem cell transplant from an unrelated donor, so the T cells may come from the graft donor. Some clones in this sample may be carry-over from other donors' samples.

The V and J genes are TRBV27 and TRBJ1-1; 8 positions agree with TRBD1. The germline V gene encodes CDR1 MNHEY and CDR2 SMNVEV (reference sequence). CDR3 length: 16 residues. V shed 7 bases, J shed 4 bases, and the junction held 14 bases outside the gene matches. For the CDR3, the DNA is TGTGCCAGCACCCCGAACAGGGGGGGATCTAGCACTGAAGCTTTCTTT. This gives the protein CASTPNRGGSSTEAFF.

V gene TRBV4-3 combines with J gene TRBJ2-7; maybe TRBD1 (5 bases). The CDR3 length is 14 residues. CDR1 is LGHNA and CDR2 is YSLEER in the germline V gene. Trimming pared 3 bases from V and 3 bases from J, leaving 12 bases between. This CDR3 is CASSQVGDRYEQYF. The CDR3 bases are TGCGCCAGCAGCCAGGTAGGGGATCGCTACGAGCAGTACTTC.

V gene TRBV7-6 combines with J gene TRBJ2-7, with 7 bases that match TRBD2. Germline V lookup: CDR1 SGHVS, CDR2 FNYEAQ. V shed 3 bases, J shed 2 bases, and the junction held 4 bases outside the gene matches. This CDR3 region has 14 residues. As DNA, the CDR3 is TGTGCCAGCAGCTTTAGCGGGCCAGCCTACGAGCAGTACTTC. This sequence encodes CASSFSGPAYEQYF.

This chain connects TRBV28 to TRBJ2-1, with D maybe TRBD2 (7 bases). The V and J ends lost 4 bases and 3 bases respectively, with 16 bases between them. Germline V CDR1 and CDR2: MDHEN, SYDVKM. CDR3 length: 16 residues. The CDR3 DNA sequence: TGTGCCAGCAGTTCCCGGGGGCTAGCGGTCTACAATGAGCAGTTCTTC. Translated: CASSSRGLAVYNEQFF.

This clone was counted only a few times. The CDR3 loop reads CAWSVESKETQYF. CDR3 nucleotides: TGTGCCTGGAGTGTTGAATCGAAAGAGACCCAGTACTTC. The chain couples TRBV30 to TRBJ2-5; D ambiguous. There are 13 residues in the CDR3. Germline assignment: CDR1 GTSNPN and CDR2 SVGIG (reference sequence). Trimming took off 0 bases at V and 3 bases at J, with 8 bases between the two ends.

Of note for this clone: The junction departs from the called germline gene at one end, perhaps through a read error. The chain combines TRBV19 with TRBJ2-1; the D is unclear. Germline CDR1 reads LNHDA; CDR2 reads SQIVND (reference sequence). This CDR3 comprises 15 residues. The CDR3, as DNA: TGTGCCAGTAGTCTAGATGGCGGCTCCTACAATGAGCAGTTCTTC. It translates to CASSLDGGSYNEQFF.

This rearrangement joins TRBV10-3 to TRBJ2-2, with a tentative D call TRBD2 (6 bases). V dropped 6 bases and J dropped 2 bases, with 10 bases sitting between them. CDR3 length: 14 amino acids. Per germline, CDR1 ENHRY and CDR2 SYGVKD. CDR3 nucleotides: TGTGCCATCAGCAGGGACTTCAACACCGGGGAGCTGTTTTTT. Protein product: CAISRDFNTGELFF.

This clone came up once. V usage is TRBV6-5 and J usage is TRBJ2-7; D ambiguous. V was cut by 1 base and J by 3 bases, with 7 bases left in between. This CDR3 has 13 amino acids. Germline CDR1 is MNHEY and CDR2 is SVGAGI. The CDR3 protein is CASSYFIGYEQYF. In DNA, the CDR3 is TGTGCCAGCAGTTACTTCATCGGCTACGAGCAGTACTTC.

The chain joins TRBV5-1 to TRBJ2-2; TRBD2 agrees at 7 bases. In germline, CDR1 is SGHRS, CDR2 YFSETQ. This CDR3 is 13 amino acids long. V lost 5 bases, J lost 6 bases, and 4 bases stayed unmatched. The CDR3 loop is CASRREIAGELFF. Written as DNA, the CDR3 is TGCGCCAGCAGGCGGGAGATCGCCGGGGAGCTGTTTTTT. Looking up the rest from reference TRBV5-1 and TRBJ2-2 gives the full variable domain: KAGVTQTPRYLIKTRGQQVTLSCSPISGHRSVSWYQQTPGQGLQFLFEYFSETQRNKGNFPGRFSGRQFSNSRSEMNVSTLELGDSALYLCASRREIAGELFFGEGSRLTVL.

The chain couples TRBV7-8 to TRBJ1-5; no firm D call. Germline CDR1 is SGHVS and CDR2 is FQNEAQ. CDR3 length: 16 residues. V was clipped by 0 bases and J by 0 bases, with 9 bases between them. The CDR3 nucleotides are TGTGCCAGCAGCTTAGCGGCTCCTTATAGCAATCAGCCCCAGCATTTT. This encodes CASSLAAPYSNQPQHF.

The rearrangement uses TRBV25-1 and TRBJ1-1; TRBD1 agrees at 10 bases. CDR3 size: 15 residues. The ends lost 3 bases at V and 4 bases at J; junction bases unmatched: 5. Per germline, CDR1 MGHDK and CDR2 SYGVNS. CDR3 region: CASSDRDRGVTEAFF. CDR3 sequence (DNA): TGTGCCAGCAGTGATAGGGACAGGGGTGTCACTGAAGCTTTCTTT.

Turning to this clone: One end of the junction does not line up with germline, which may come from a read error. This chain links TRBV7-7 with TRBJ2-5; weak D call: TRBD1 (7 bases). The CDR3 is 15 residues long. The germline CDR1 and CDR2 sequences are SSHAT and FNYEAQ (reference sequence). The CDR3 protein is CASSLSGGTQETQYF. The DNA for the CDR3 is TGTGCTAGCAGCTTATCAGGGGGGACACAAGAGACCCAGTACTTC.

V and J are TRBV4-2 and TRBJ1-2; the D is unclear. The germline V gene encodes CDR1 LGHNA and CDR2 YNFKEQ. This CDR3 is 15 amino acids long. V was trimmed by 0 bases and J by 5 bases, leaving 13 bases between them. The chain's CDR3 is CASSQDSQEPYGYTF. The CDR3 DNA reads TGTGCCAGCAGCCAAGACTCCCAGGAGCCTTATGGCTACACCTTC.

V and J are TRBV10-3 and TRBJ2-7, with 7 nucleotides matching TRBD1. V lost 7 bases and J lost 6; bases outside the gene matches: 12. The CDR3 loop spans 14 amino acids. The germline V gene has CDR1 ENHRY and CDR2 SYGVKD. The CDR3 region has the DNA TGTGCCATCACCGGGACAGCCCACGGGATCGAGCAGTACTTC. Amino acid sequence: CAITGTAHGIEQYF.

The chain employs TRBV6-1 and TRBJ2-7; 7 nucleotides agree with TRBD1. V was clipped by 9 bases and J by 1 base; unmatched bases: 9. CDR1 is MNHNS and CDR2 is SASEGT in the germline V gene. CDR3 length: 14 residues. This chain's CDR3 is CASRRGPASYEQYF. CDR3 sequence (DNA): TGTGCCAGTCGAAGGGGGCCGGCTTCCTACGAGCAGTACTTC.

The chain is built from TRBV2 and TRBJ1-2; D might be TRBD1 (5 bases). The CDR3 has 15 residues. Between the trimmed V and J ends, which lost 4 bases and 3 bases, there was a span of 15 bases. Germline V gene sequence: CDR1 SNHLY, CDR2 FYNNEI. The CDR3 region has the DNA TGTGCCAGCAGTGCTTGGCAGGGAGGGGACTATGGCTACACCTTC. This codes for CASSAWQGGDYGYTF.

The chain is built from TRBV5-5 and TRBJ2-7, with 12 nucleotides matching TRBD2. J lost 2 bases, V lost 4 bases, and 7 bases had no gene match. CDR3 length equals 16 residues. CDR1 and CDR2 (germline): SGHKS, YYEKEE (reference sequence). The CDR3 reads CASSTVLAGGTYEQYF. For the CDR3, the DNA is TGTGCCAGCAGCACCGTACTAGCGGGAGGCACCTACGAGCAGTACTTC.

The V and J genes are TRBV5-6 and TRBJ2-5; D is unclear. The last part of the DNA fits TRBJ2-7 better; the J call may be wrong. The CDR3 sequence is 14 residues long. Per the germline V gene, CDR1 is SGHDT and CDR2 is YYEEEE. The CDR3 spells CASSLGLGFYEQYF. The CDR3 DNA follows: TGTGCCAGCAGCTTGGGTTTGGGTTTCTACGAGCAGTACTTC.

The CDR3 is CASSRTGETGEAFF. The CDR3 DNA reads as TGCGCCAGCAGCCGAACAGGTGAGACAGGGGAAGCTTTCTTT. The chain has TRBV4-3 and TRBJ1-1; 7 nucleotides align to TRBD1. V lost 4 bases, J lost 8 bases, and 10 bases stayed unmatched. This CDR3 comprises 14 residues. The germline V gene encodes CDR1 LGHNA and CDR2 YSLEER.

V is TRBV7-3 and J is TRBJ2-2; D ambiguous. V lost 1 base and J lost 2, with 8 bases in between. The germline CDR1 and CDR2 sequences are SGHTA and FQGTGA. The CDR3 spans 15 residues. Here the CDR3 reads CASSLSSTNTGELFF. The CDR3 DNA follows: TGTGCCAGCAGCTTAAGCTCAACTAACACCGGGGAGCTGTTTTTT.

This chain connects TRBV2 to TRBJ1-1; maybe TRBD1 (6 bases). Germline values: CDR1 SNHLY, CDR2 FYNNEI. The ends were cut back, 6 bases at V and 6 bases at J, with 8 bases in the middle. The CDR3 is made up of 11 amino acids. The CDR3 DNA is TGTGCCAGCAGGGACAGTCCTGAAGCTTTCTTT. This codes for CASRDSPEAFF.